Listed below are T cell receptor beta chains from one sample, sequenced in a study of blood T cells in healthy people across ages. TCRdb used MiXCR to reprocess the 5' RACE reads, holding one entry per CDR3 protein. The sample has fewer than 800,000 distinct CDR3 sequences; around 49% are singletons. The material sequenced was blood. All receptors come from a woman between 55 and 75 years old in good health. Both conserved end residues are part of each CDR3. The D gene is left open where the match is weak. Size is stated for part of the rows, as once, few or many counts, or as a class when the clone is expanded.

j_gene | d_gene | v_gene | abundance | CDR3nt | CDR3aa
TRBJ2-7 | . | TRBV10-3 | . | TGTGCCATCAGTGAGGGCTCCCAGCAGTACTTC | CAISEGSQQYF
TRBJ2-1 | TRBD2 | TRBV10-3 | . | TGTGCCACGCTAGCGGGAGGCAATGAGCAGTTCTTC | CATLAGGNEQFF
TRBJ1-2 | TRBD1 | TRBV6-6 | . | TGTGCCAGCAGTCAAGGACAGGTGGATGGCTACACCTTC | CASSQGQVDGYTF
TRBJ2-1 | . | TRBV7-9 | few | TGTGCCAGCATCCGAGCAGGTGACAATGAGCAGTTCTTC | CASIRAGDNEQFF
TRBJ2-7 | . | TRBV20-1 | . | TGCAGTGCTAGAGCCGCACAGGATGAGACGGGGGAGCAGTACTTC | CSARAAQDETGEQYF
TRBJ2-1 | TRBD2 | TRBV20-1 | few | TGCAGTGCACAAACCGGGACTAGCAGTATGGAGCAGTTCTTC | CSAQTGTSSMEQFF
TRBJ2-1 | . | TRBV25-1 | . | TGTGCCAGCAGTGGTCGGGGGCTCAATGAGCGGTTCTTC | CASSGRGLNERFF
TRBJ2-7 | . | TRBV27 | few | TGTGCCAGCAGCCCCCGAGGGACGTCAACCTACGAGCAGTACTTC | CASSPRGTSTYEQYF
TRBJ1-2 | . | TRBV15 | . | TGTGCCACCAGCGGACGGGACGGGATCTATGGCTACACCTTC | CATSGRDGIYGYTF
TRBJ1-1 | . | TRBV29-1 | few | TGCAGCGTTGTCCCCAGGGGTAACACTGAAGCTTTCTTT | CSVVPRGNTEAFF
TRBJ2-7 | . | TRBV21-1 | . | TGTGCCAGCAGCAAAGAGGCCGGACCGCCGAGAAATTACGAGCAGTACTTC | CASSKEAGPPRNYEQYF
TRBJ2-2 | TRBD1 | TRBV29-1 | . | TGCAGCGTTGGTAGCCAGGGGGTAACGGCCGGGGAGCTGTTTTTT | CSVGSQGVTAGELFF
TRBJ2-5 | . | TRBV7-8 | . | TGTGCCAGCATCTTAGTGGGGGAGACCCAGTACTTC | CASILVGETQYF
TRBJ1-3 | TRBD1 | TRBV20-1 | . | TGCAGTGCTAGAGATAGAAGGGGGCTAGACACCATATATTTT | CSARDRRGLDTIYF
TRBJ1-1 | . | TRBV7-8 | . | TGTGCCAGCAGCTCGACTAACAGGGCCAACACTGAAGCTTTCTTT | CASSSTNRANTEAFF
TRBJ2-1 | . | TRBV7-2 | . | . | CASSTSTSGRISNEQFF
TRBJ1-5 | . | TRBV27 | . | TGTGCCAGCAGCCGGCTCAATCAGCCCCAGCATTTT | CASSRLNQPQHF
TRBJ2-7 | . | TRBV7-2 | few | TGTGCCAGCAGCTTAGTCGGCAGGGGCGAGCAGTACTTC | CASSLVGRGEQYF
TRBJ2-1 | . | TRBV13 | . | TGTGCCAGCAGCTTAGGGAGGGCCCTCAATGAGCAGTTCTTC | CASSLGRALNEQFF
TRBJ2-4 | . | TRBV2 | . | TGTGCCAGCAGTGTGGCGGGACCGCAGGTACAGCAGTACTTC | CASSVAGPQVQQYF
TRBJ2-1 | . | TRBV7-2 | few | TGTGCCAGCAGCTTAGGCAGGGCGGTACATGAGCAGTTCTTC | CASSLGRAVHEQFF
TRBJ1-1 | TRBD1 | TRBV20-1 | . | TGCAGTGCTAGAGATCGGAGGGGGCACACTCCCACTGAAGCTTTCTTT | CSARDRRGHTPTEAFF
TRBJ1-1 | . | TRBV2 | . | TGTGCCAGCAGTGAAGCTCCAAACATGAACACTGAAGCTTTCTTT | CASSEAPNMNTEAFF
TRBJ2-7 | TRBD1 | TRBV28 | . | TGTGCCAGCAGTTTAAAGGGACAGGGGATTTACGAGCAGTACTTC | CASSLKGQGIYEQYF
TRBJ2-7 | . | TRBV7-2 | . | TGTGCCAGCACCGCCGAGGGGGCTAGCGGATTGGTCTACGAGCAGTACTTC | CASTAEGASGLVYEQYF
TRBJ2-3 | . | TRBV28 | . | TGTGCCAGCAGTCCTATTCGGGACGACAAGTATTTT | CASSPIRDDKYF
TRBJ2-5 | . | TRBV20-1 | . | TGCAGTGCTGCTACAGGGGAGGGACAAGAGACCCAGTACTTC | CSAATGEGQETQYF
TRBJ1-2 | TRBD1 | TRBV20-1 | once | TGCAGTGCTAGGGACGGACAGGGCGGCTATGGCTACACCTTC | CSARDGQGGYGYTF
TRBJ1-1 | TRBD1 | TRBV6-5 | . | TGTGCCAGCAGTACGGGACAGCTCACTGAAGCTTTCTTT | CASSTGQLTEAFF
TRBJ2-7 | . | TRBV3-1 | . | TGTGCCAGCGGGGACAAAACCTACAATGAGCAGTACTTC | CASGDKTYNEQYF
TRBJ2-7 | . | TRBV6-2/TRBV6-3 | . | TGTGCCAGCAGTTCTCCGGCGGGGAACAGGAACGAGCAGTACTTC | CASSSPAGNRNEQYF
TRBJ2-4 | TRBD1 | TRBV4-3 | few | TGCGCCAGCAGCCAAGGACAGGGGGCGGCCAAAAACATTCAGTACTTC | CASSQGQGAAKNIQYF
TRBJ2-1 | TRBD1 | TRBV2 | . | TGTGCCAGCAGTGGGAAGGACAGGGGGAGGATATACAATGAGCAGTTCTTC | CASSGKDRGRIYNEQFF
TRBJ2-3 | . | TRBV7-2 | . | TGTGCCAGCAGCTCGCCCCCGGGGGAGCGCACAGATACGCAGTATTTT | CASSSPPGERTDTQYF
TRBJ2-4 | . | TRBV29-1 | many | TGCAGCGTTGCTACTGTTCTTGGGGCCAAAAACATTCAGTACTTC | CSVATVLGAKNIQYF
TRBJ2-1 | TRBD2 | TRBV10-3 | few | TGTGCCATCAGTGAGTCGAAGGGACTAGCGGCACCGGACTACAATGAGCAGTTCTTC | CAISESKGLAAPDYNEQFF
TRBJ1-4 | TRBD1 | TRBV5-1 | . | TGCGCCAGCAGCCCGGGGACAGTTGAAAAACTGTTTTTT | CASSPGTVEKLFF
TRBJ1-2 | TRBD1 | TRBV27 | few | TGTGCCAGCAGTTTATGGCCGAGGGGGCGTAGGGTCTATGGCTACACCTTC | CASSLWPRGRRVYGYTF
TRBJ1-6 | . | TRBV2 | few | TGTGCCACAGAACGGGAAATCGTTAATTCACCCCTCCACTTT | CATEREIVNSPLHF
TRBJ2-7 | . | TRBV29-1 | . | TGCAGCGTACCCGGTCCTGGCTACGAGCAGTACTTC | CSVPGPGYEQYF
TRBJ2-3 | TRBD2 | TRBV7-2 | few | TGTGCCAGCAGCGCCTTTAAGCGGGGGAGCACAGATACGCAGTATTTT | CASSAFKRGSTDTQYF
TRBJ2-1 | . | TRBV29-1 | . | TGCAGCGTTGGGGCACTTACCTACAATGGGCAGTTCTTC | CSVGALTYNGQFF
TRBJ2-7 | . | TRBV7-2 | many | TGTGCCAGCAGCCTACTGACAGTTTACTACGAGCAGTACTTC | CASSLLTVYYEQYF
TRBJ2-5 | TRBD1 | TRBV27 | . | TGTGCCAGCAAGCTTCAGGGGGTCCGGGGAGAGACCCAGTACTTC | CASKLQGVRGETQYF
TRBJ2-1 | . | TRBV15 | . | TGTGCCACCAGCAGAGATCCCCCGAGTCAGGACATAAAGTTCTTC | CATSRDPPSQDIKFF
TRBJ2-7 | TRBD1 | TRBV20-1 | . | TGCAGTGCTACCCTACTTCGGACAGGGGGAGGGTACGAGCAGTACTTC | CSATLLRTGGGYEQYF
TRBJ2-3 | . | TRBV5-6 | . | TGTGCCAGCAGCTTGGGCACGGAGAGTGATACGCAGTATTTT | CASSLGTESDTQYF
TRBJ1-1 | . | TRBV10-3 | . | TGTGCCATCACGCGGACACCGAACACTGAAGCTTTCTTT | CAITRTPNTEAFF
TRBJ2-7 | TRBD2 | TRBV29-1 | few | TGCAGCGTTGCCCTTGGCGGGAGGAACTACAATGAGCAGTACTTC | CSVALGGRNYNEQYF
TRBJ2-3 | . | TRBV9 | . | TGTGCCAGCAGCGACCGTCTAGGCGGAAGCACAGATACGCAGTATTTT | CASSDRLGGSTDTQYF